These T cell receptor beta chains were read from a single sample in a study of CD4 and CD8 cells across lung adenocarcinoma regions. TCRdb re-derived calls from the PCR reads in MiXCR, one entry per CDR3 protein. The sample lists about 19,000 distinct CDR3 sequences, 50% occurring once. Sequenced input: CD8+ T cells from the margin of a lung tumor. The origin of the receptors is a male donor with lung adenocarcinoma. The CD4 and CD8 labels of this study may be unreliable. The conserved cysteine and the conserved F or W are not part of the CDR3 here.

TRBV6-1	NA	ASSERGGRGLIAKEIQY
TRBV15	TRBJ2-3	ATSIWTSRLSDTQY
TRBV6-1	TRBJ2-3	ARGYSGGGTETQY
TRBV27	NA	ASSGGEAYEQY
TRBV6-1	TRBJ2-3	ASKFGLADSSDTQY
TRBV12-3/TRBV12-4	TRBJ2-3	ASNFNWASTDTQY
TRBV4-1	TRBJ2-1	ASSQVGRDNEQF
TRBV28	TRBJ2-1	ASSLGGLAGYNEQF
TRBV6-1	NA	ASSDLGPADYEQY
TRBV6-1	TRBJ1-2	ASSEDLQINYGYT
TRBV6-2/TRBV6-3	TRBJ2-1	ASSYSLREQF
TRBV6-1	NA	ARAKGRGAKNTQY
TRBV10-3	TRBJ1-6	AISESRGEVNSPLH
TRBV3-1	TRBJ2-1	ASSQAYGVEQF
TRBV6-4	NA	ASSDSGTWAGDTQY
TRBV4-2	TRBJ2-3	ASSQTGWGDSTDTQY
TRBV6-1	TRBJ2-5	ASGGGGRGARLWGETQY
TRBV5-1	NA	ASSSGQSETQY
TRBV6-5	TRBJ1-4	ASSSRDRGLEKLF
TRBV12-3/TRBV12-4	NA	ASSNRGVLAGAPDTQY
TRBV27	NA	ATIRQNEQF
TRBV7-2	TRBJ2-7	ASSRPLIRQEKEQQY
TRBV12-5	TRBJ2-5	ASGPGQGGGQETQY
TRBV11-2	TRBJ1-1	ASSLDPDSYTEAF
TRBV27	NA	ASSLKEADTQY
TRBV6-1	NA	ASREAGAGVGETQY
TRBV7-8	NA	ASSLGADYEQY
TRBV6-1	TRBJ2-3	GGSEGGAPPDTQY
TRBV28	TRBJ2-3	AGRGGRKQETQY
TRBV27	TRBJ2-5	ASSPSGLAQETQY
TRBV6-1	TRBJ2-1	ASRPPNPGGEQF
TRBV27	TRBJ2-1	ASSLSGHRSYNEQF
TRBV28	TRBJ2-4	ACSGAGMGAKDIQY